This T cell receptor (beta chain) was obtained from a study of identical twins. Whole-study results and caveats: Analyses based on zero insertions could be partly confounded by invariant MAIT and iNKT cells.

Template switching supplied a universal primer site; unique molecular identifiers were carried on the cDNA. From the 5' RACE reads, TCRdb called clonotypes with MiXCR, one entry per CDR3 protein. The data show roughly 1.6 million distinct CDR3 sequences, more than 30% seen once. This clonotype was detected a few times. Its antigen is unidentified. V dropped 4 bases and J dropped 6 bases, with 18 bases sitting between them. The CDR3 is made up of 15 amino acids. CDR1 and CDR2 from the germline V gene are SGHTA and FQGNSA. Material: cord blood. The J gene is TRBJ2-5, the V gene TRBV7-2, with D maybe TRBD2 (6 bases). This receptor was taken from a newborn girl in good health. CDR3 in DNA: TGTGCCAGCAGCTCTTATGCACTAGCAGGGAAGACCCAGTACTTC. Translated: CASSSYALAGKTQYF.